This paragraph covers one TCR beta chain sequence. The data stem from a study of a mutant IDH1 vaccine in newly diagnosed glioma. TCRdb's table, derived via immunoSEQ multiplex PCR, lists solely in-frame clones and lacks some. Here the sample spans about 54,000 clones, approximately 78% being singletons. The sample's time point: baseline, week 1 (first vaccination visit). Treatment described: pre-vaccination baseline after standard-of-care therapy. Patients carried new grade 3 or 4 IDH1-mutant astrocytomas lacking nuclear ATRX. The sequencing used PBMCs, collected from a glioma patient treated with radiotherapy, temozolomide or both. The clonotype comes from a man aged 18 to 29 with glioma.

The CDR3 spells CAWSVTGGYEQYF. CDR3 nucleotides: TGTGCCTGGAGTGTAACGGGGGGATACGAGCAGTACTTC. The chain couples TRBV30 to TRBJ2-7; 7 nucleotides match TRBD2. CDR1 is GTSNPN, CDR2 SVGIG, per germline (reference sequence). This CDR3 spans 13 amino acids. Trimming at V came to 0 bases and at J to 4 bases, leaving 3 bases not matched to a gene.